These 19 T cell receptor beta chains were sequenced from one sample in a study of post-analysis software for immune sequencing data. These TCRs are of unknown antigen specificity. Study-level points and caveats: About five TRBV segments were more frequent in patients than controls; TRBV5-6, TRBV5-1 and TRBV20-1 belonged to this group.

Researchers reported that TCR beta cDNA libraries carried unique molecular identifiers. Each CDR3 protein is one row after TCRdb ran MiXCR on the PCR reads. Of 750,000 to 950,000 distinct CDR3 sequences in the sample, 53% were seen once. Sequencing input: blood. The receptors stem from a girl between 5 and 17 years old with multiple sclerosis.

The chain uses TRBV5-1 and TRBJ2-4, with TRBD2 identical over 11 bases. CDR3 length: 18 residues. The V and J ends lost 0 bases and 0 bases, in that order; junction bases with no gene match: 5. Germline assignment: CDR1 SGHRS and CDR2 YFSETQ. CDR3 region: CASSLGLAGNRAKNIQYF. The CDR3, as DNA: TGCGCCAGCAGCTTGGGACTAGCGGGAAATCGAGCCAAAAACATTCAGTACTTC.

This chain connects TRBV6-6 to TRBJ2-5; D is uncertain. The germline CDR1 and CDR2 sequences are MNHNY and SVGAGI (reference sequence). V lost 7 bases to trimming and J lost 3 bases, with 15 bases between them. The CDR3 is 14 amino acids. The CDR3 sequence: CASKRRVGEETQYF. In nucleotides, the CDR3 is TGTGCCAGCAAGCGTAGGGTTGGAGAAGAGACCCAGTACTTC.

V is TRBV5-1 and J is TRBJ2-1; a weak D match, TRBD1 (6 bases). Trimming took off 0 bases at V and 0 bases at J, with 16 bases between the two ends. The CDR3 has 18 residues. In germline, CDR1 is SGHRS, CDR2 YFSETQ. The CDR3 DNA is TGCGCCAGCAGCTTGGACAGGGTAGAAGGGGCCTCCTACAATGAGCAGTTCTTC. Its translation: CASSLDRVEGASYNEQFF.

The rearrangement joins TRBV20-1 to TRBJ2-5; D perhaps matches TRBD2 (6 bases). The DNA matches TRBJ2-7 better at its end, which makes the J call doubtful. Germline CDR1 reads DFQATT; CDR2 reads SNEGSKA (reference sequence). The CDR3 is 15 amino acids. CDR3 protein: CSARGPGLTPYEQYF. In DNA, the CDR3 is TGCAGTGCTAGAGGGCCGGGACTGACTCCCTACGAGCAGTACTTC.

This clonotype was recorded a few times. This chain uses TRBV20-1 with TRBJ2-5, with D perhaps assigned TRBD1 or TRBD2 (5 bases each). Germline V lookup: CDR1 DFQATT, CDR2 SNEGSKA (reference sequence). The CDR3 length is 11 residues. The CDR3 is CPVGVWETQYF. CDR3 in DNA: TGCCCCGTGGGGGTTTGGGAGACCCAGTACTTC.

The chain has TRBV7-9 and TRBJ2-5, with 8 bases aligning to TRBD2. This CDR3 is built from 13 residues. Trimming cost V 10 bases and J 5 bases; bases outside gene matches: 9. Germline V lookup: CDR1 SEHNR, CDR2 FQNEAQ (reference sequence). CDR3 in DNA: TGTGCCACCCCACTAGCGGTTTGTGAGACCCAGTACTTC. It codes for CATPLAVCETQYF.

The genes are TRBV6-1 and TRBJ1-1, with D uncertain. From germline, CDR1 is MNHNS and CDR2 SASEGT. V was shortened by 2 bases and J by 3 bases, with 7 bases between the two germline ends. The CDR3 spans 13 residues. The DNA for the CDR3 is TGTGCCAGCAGTGAATCCCCCTACACTGAAGCTTTCTTT. This encodes CASSESPYTEAFF.

This clonotype has a handful of counts. The rearrangement uses TRBV5-1 and TRBJ2-5; 11 bases fit TRBD2. This CDR3 has 15 amino acids. Germline V gene lookup returns CDR1 SGHRS and CDR2 YFSETQ. Unmatched junction bases numbered 3, after V lost 1 base and J lost 4 bases. CDR3 sequence (DNA): TGCGCCAGCAGCTTGCTAGCGGGAGGTGGAGAGACCCAGTACTTC. Its translation: CASSLLAGGGETQYF. Full variable domain (rest looked up from reference TRBV5-1 and TRBJ2-5): KAGVTQTPRYLIKTRGQQVTLSCSPISGHRSVSWYQQTPGQGLQFLFEYFSETQRNKGNFPGRFSGRQFSNSRSEMNVSTLELGDSALYLCASSLLAGGGETQYFGPGTRLLVL.

The V call is TRBV11-2, the J call TRBJ1-6; a weak D match, TRBD1 (6 bases). The length of the CDR3 is 13 residues. Germline V lookup: CDR1 SGHAT, CDR2 FQNNGV. V lost 5 bases, J lost 13 bases, and 15 bases lay in between. In DNA form, the CDR3 reads TGTGCCAGCAGCCTAAACCAGGGGACGCCCCTCCACTTT. This codes for CASSLNQGTPLHF. Complete variable domain (other parts from reference TRBV11-2 and TRBJ1-6): EAGVAQSPRYKIIEKRQSVAFWCNPISGHATLYWYQQILGQGPKLLIQFQNNGVVDDSQLPKDRFSAERLKGVDSTLKIQPAKLEDSAVYLCASSLNQGTPLHFGNGTRLTVT.

The rearrangement uses TRBV27 and TRBJ1-2; 7 bases are a match to TRBD1. The CDR3 has 15 residues. Trimming removed 5 bases from V and 7 bases from J; junction bases left unmatched: 13. Germline V gives CDR1 MNHEY, CDR2 SMNVEV (reference sequence). The CDR3 sequence is CASSPGTARTGGYTF. The CDR3 DNA reads TGTGCCAGCAGTCCCGGGACAGCCCGCACGGGTGGCTACACCTTC.

This clonotype was recorded many times. V usage is TRBV15 and J usage is TRBJ2-5, with D uncertain. There are 15 residues in the CDR3. Trimming left V 0 bases short and J 4 bases short, with 12 bases between. Germline lookup yields CDR1 LNHNV and CDR2 YYDKDF (reference sequence). The CDR3 sequence: CATSREAGTPETQYF. The CDR3 DNA reads as TGTGCCACCAGCAGAGAGGCAGGTACCCCAGAGACCCAGTACTTC.

The chain has TRBV5-1 and TRBJ2-1; 9 bases map to TRBD2. Per the germline V gene, CDR1 is SGHRS and CDR2 is YFSETQ. This CDR3 has 15 amino acids. Trimming took 1 base from V and 4 from J; bases not matched to a gene: 3. The CDR3 here is CASSLQSGGYNEQFF. In DNA, the CDR3 is TGCGCCAGCAGCTTGCAAAGCGGGGGGTACAATGAGCAGTTCTTC.

The rearrangement links TRBV3-1 to TRBJ2-7; D perhaps matches TRBD1 (6 bases). The CDR3 consists of 13 residues. V was shortened by 1 base and J by 6 bases, with 10 bases between the two germline ends. Germline lookup yields CDR1 LGHDT and CDR2 YNNKEL (reference sequence). DNA for the CDR3: TGTGCCAGCAGCCAAGCGGCAGGGGCCGAGCAGTACTTC. Translation gives CASSQAAGAEQYF.

The chain employs TRBV20-1 and TRBJ1-5, with 7 bases identical to TRBD1. This CDR3 is 13 amino acids long. The V segment lost 3 bases and the J segment 4 bases; nucleotides outside the gene matches: 3. CDR1 is DFQATT, CDR2 SNEGSKA, per germline (reference sequence). As DNA, the CDR3 is TGCAGTGCTAGGCAGGGGGATAATCAGCCCCAGCATTTT. Its protein is CSARQGDNQPQHF.

V usage is TRBV27 and J usage is TRBJ2-7, with a weak D call TRBD2 (7 bases). The CDR3 runs 12 residues. The V gene's germline CDR1 is MNHEY and CDR2 SMNVEV (reference sequence). V lost 11 bases to trimming and J lost 3 bases, with 14 bases between them. CDR3 in DNA: TGTGCCTCGCGGGGGCATAGCTACGAGCAGTACTTC. It translates to CASRGHSYEQYF.

The chain joins TRBV5-1 to TRBJ1-1; 7 bases fit TRBD1. This CDR3 contains 15 residues. Germline V gene data show CDR1 as SGHRS and CDR2 as YFSETQ. Trimming at V came to 1 base and at J to 5 bases, leaving 8 bases not matched to a gene. CDR3 nucleotide sequence: TGCGCCAGCAGCTTGATAAGGGGGCTGGGAACTGAAGCTTTCTTT. This gives the protein CASSLIRGLGTEAFF.

The chain carries TRBV14 and TRBJ1-4; D call uncertain. This CDR3 has 12 residues. Trimming took 1 base from V and 8 from J, leaving 5 bases between them. CDR1 and CDR2 (germline): SGHDN, FVKESK. CDR3 in amino acids: CASSQVGEKLFF. CDR3 DNA: TGTGCCAGCAGCCAAGTCGGGGAAAAACTGTTTTTT.

This clonotype was recorded a few times. Mismatch with germline at one junction end may stem from a read error. Here the CDR3 reads CASSRPSNVNAEAFF. The CDR3 DNA is TGTGCCAGCAGCCGTCCTTCAAACGTGAACGCTGAAGCTTTCTTT. V gene TRBV12-3 or TRBV12-4 combines with J gene TRBJ1-1; no firm D call. The CDR3 runs 15 residues.

The chain's CDR3 is CASSQDWVDTQYF. The CDR3 region has the DNA TGTGCCAGCAGCCAAGACTGGGTAGATACGCAGTATTTT. The rearrangement uses TRBV14 and TRBJ2-3; D remains ambiguous. Germline-derived CDR1 and CDR2 are SGHDN and FVKESK. The length of the CDR3 is 13 residues. Between the trimmed V and J ends, which lost 0 bases and 5 bases, there was a span of 6 bases.